Listed here is a single T cell receptor beta chain. Its antigen remains unidentified. A single base separates this from a much larger clone, so it may be a read error. Germline values: CDR1 DFQATT, CDR2 SNEGSKA (reference sequence). The CDR3 loop spans 14 amino acids. This sample was included in a study of tumor and adjacent non-tumor tissue in lung cancer. Study context: The cohort had 12 to 13 adenocarcinoma, a couple of squamous cell and 1 small cell patients. The patients, 10 to 11 men and about 5 women, were about 30 to 76 with stage I to III disease.

Findings of the study overall: Higher tumor TCR diversity was associated with shorter survival.

A modified ARM-PCR protocol with three rounds of nested PCR amplified TCRbeta. In TCRdb, the multiplex PCR reads were re-called with MiXCR into one record per CDR3 protein. The sample carries roughly 220,000 distinct CDR3 sequences, about two thirds recorded once. No cell sorting was done before RNA was extracted from the tissue. Chemotherapy-naive patients with new lung cancer underwent thoracic surgery in China, August–November 2014. Sequencing used lung tumor tissue. The chain couples TRBV20-1 to TRBJ1-1; tentatively, D is TRBD1 (5 bases). This TCR was sampled from a man between 60 and 70 years old with non-small cell lung cancer. The DNA of the CDR3 is TGCAGTGCCAGCGGGGGGGGTATGAACACTAAAGCTTTCTTT. It translates to CSASGGGMNTKAFF.